The sequence of this T cell receptor (beta chain) was determined in a study of OX40 agonist ivuxolimab in advanced cancers. Germline V gene lookup returns CDR1 MNHNS and CDR2 SASEGT. The CDR3 consists of 15 residues. Trimming cost V 10 bases and J 1 base; bases outside gene matches: 10. This table comes from immunoSEQ multiplex PCR, and its TCRdb copy is limited to in-frame clones, with some not included. The sample yields about 27,000 clones, over 75% seen once. The V call is TRBV6-1, the J call TRBJ1-5; TRBD1 matches 7 bases. The material was CD4+ or CD8+ T cells sorted from blood, obtained in a trial of the OX40 agonist ivuxolimab. This receptor was identified in an adult with an advanced solid tumor such as melanoma, head and neck, liver or kidney cancer. Here the CDR3 reads CATTGEGWSNQPQHF. CDR3 bases: TGTGCCACCACAGGGGAGGGTTGGAGCAATCAGCCCCAGCATTTT.